This TCR beta chain was found in a study of CD8 T cells in Susac syndrome. Between the trimmed V and J ends, which lost 1 base and 1 base, there was a span of 13 bases. The CDR3 is 17 amino acids. CDR1 SGHDN and CDR2 FVKESK come from the germline V gene. A single count supports this clonotype. The RNA, roughly 0.45 to 1 ug, was put through reverse transcription using random hexamers. With immunoSEQ multiplex PCR, TCR beta CDR3 was amplified across 54 Vbeta and 13 Jbeta. Via MiXCR, TCRdb re-called the immunoSEQ multiplex PCR reads, giving one row per CDR3 protein. This sample carries 100,000 to 150,000 distinct CDR3 sequences, approximately 93% of them seen once, and the ten largest clones take roughly 0.29%. In blood CD8+ and CD4+ T cells, TCR beta underwent sequencing. The multiple sclerosis controls comprised treatment-naive patients whose relapsing-remitting disease was stable or active. The TEMRA cells underwent FACS enrichment, while the CD8+ and CD4+ T cells underwent negative isolation.

The sequencing input was CD8+ T cells from PBMCs. V and J are TRBV14 and TRBJ2-2; no clear D gene. This clonotype was obtained from a human donor with multiple sclerosis. The CDR3: CASSQGYAVENTGELFF. CDR3 DNA: TGTGCCAGCAGCCAAGGATACGCTGTTGAGAACACCGGGGAGCTGTTTTTT.